This entry lists 19 T cell receptor beta chains sequenced from one sample in a study of T cells in Graves' hyperthyroidism and ophthalmopathy. Amplified TCR beta CDR3 regions derived from RNA transcripts. RT-PCR in the first round (using the HTBI primer set) targeted the TCR CDR3. TCRdb re-derived calls from the multiplex PCR reads in MiXCR, one entry per CDR3 protein. Counted here are some 140,000 distinct CDR3 sequences, roughly a fifth occurring once; the ten biggest clones make up 67%. The specimen sequenced was blood. These receptors were taken from a woman between 50 and 59 years old with Graves' hyperthyroidism that later progressed to Graves' ophthalmopathy.

This chain's CDR3 is CASSPTRDTKTQYF. The CDR3 nucleotides are TGTGCCAGCAGCCCAACTCGAGACACAAAAACGCAGTATTTT. This rearrangement joins TRBV7-3 to TRBJ2-3; no definite D call. Trimming shortened V by 5 bases and J by 9 bases, and 18 bases separated the two germline ends. This CDR3 comprises 14 residues. The germline CDR1 and CDR2 sequences are SGHTA and FQGTGA.

The chain combines TRBV11-2 with TRBJ2-5, with 15 positions matching TRBD2. CDR1 is SGHAT and CDR2 is FQNNGV in the germline V gene. V lost 5 bases and J lost 5; bases outside the gene matches: 15. This CDR3 spans 19 amino acids. In nucleotides, the CDR3 is TGTGCCAGCAGCCTCCCCAATGGACTAGCGGGAGGGCGGAGCGAGACCCAGTACTTC. As protein: CASSLPNGLAGGRSETQYF.

The rearrangement joins TRBV7-3 to TRBJ1-5; D is uncertain. The germline V gene has CDR1 SGHTA and CDR2 FQGTGA. This CDR3 contains 15 residues. The V end lost 2 bases, the J end lost 2 bases, and 10 bases lay between the germline ends. The CDR3 is CASSLGGYGNQPQHF. The CDR3 coding sequence is TGTGCCAGCAGCTTAGGTGGGTACGGCAATCAGCCCCAGCATTTT.

The chain has TRBV3-1 and TRBJ1-1; D is uncertain. This CDR3 comprises 15 residues. The ends were cut back, 4 bases at V and 3 bases at J, with 15 bases in the middle. Germline CDR1 LGHDT, CDR2 YNNKEL (reference sequence). The CDR3 nucleotides are TGTGCCAGCAGCCCCGTCGGTGGGGAGGACACTGAAGCTTTCTTT. Translated: CASSPVGGEDTEAFF.

This clonotype was picked up one time. A much larger clone lies a single base off, so this may be a read error. V usage is TRBV12-3 or TRBV12-4 and J usage is TRBJ2-2; perhaps TRBD2 as D (5 bases). This CDR3 is built from 16 residues. CDR3 nucleotide sequence: TGTGCCAGCAGTTGGACCGGGGTTGGAAACACCGGGGAGCCGTTTTTT. It yields the protein CASSWTGVGNTGEPFF.

In its sample, this clonotype was seen many times. The V call is TRBV12-3 or TRBV12-4, the J call TRBJ2-7; 10 bases map to TRBD1. The CDR3 contains 15 residues. The J segment lost 7 bases and the V segment lost 5 bases, leaving 11 bases of the junction unmatched. In DNA form, the CDR3 reads TGTGCCAGCAGTGCCTGGGACAGGGGATCTCGGGAGCAGTACTTC. Encoded protein: CASSAWDRGSREQYF.

This clonotype was detected ten times or more. CDR3 coding DNA: TGTGCCAGCAGCCAACTCCGGGAGGGCCTTCAGTACTTC. It encodes CASSQLREGLQYF. J is TRBJ2-4 and V is TRBV3-1; 8 bases map to TRBD2. Per germline, CDR1 LGHDT and CDR2 YNNKEL (reference sequence). V was pared by 2 bases and J by 11 bases, with 5 bases of the junction left unmatched. This CDR3 has 13 amino acids.

This clonotype has a count of ten or more. This sequence joins TRBV7-8 and TRBJ2-7, with a weak D call TRBD1 (6 bases). CDR1 is SGHVS, CDR2 FQNEAQ, per germline. V lost 5 bases to trimming and J lost 0 bases, with 17 bases between them. The CDR3 has 16 residues. CDR3 DNA sequence: TGTGCCAGCAGCCCCCGGGGCAGGGGCCCCTCCTACGAGCAGTACTTC. It translates to CASSPRGRGPSYEQYF. Looking up the rest from reference TRBV7-8 and TRBJ2-7 gives the full variable domain: GAGVSQSPRYKVAKRGQDVALRCDPISGHVSLFWYQQALGQGPEFLTYFQNEAQLDKSGLPSDRFFAERPEGSVSTLKIQRTQQEDSAVYLCASSPRGRGPSYEQYFGPGTRLTVT.

The table lists this clonotype with a few counts. J is TRBJ2-6 and V is TRBV6-1; D is perhaps TRBD1 (5 bases). This CDR3 region has 13 residues. Trimming took off 7 bases at V and 2 bases at J, with 6 bases between the two ends. Per germline, CDR1 MNHNS and CDR2 SASEGT. This CDR3 reads CASTRAGANVLTF. The CDR3 region has the DNA TGTGCCAGCACCAGGGCTGGGGCCAACGTCCTGACTTTC.

V gene TRBV7-2 combines with J gene TRBJ1-5, with a tentative D call TRBD1 (5 bases). Trimming cost V 5 bases and J 3 bases, with 17 bases left between them. The CDR3 is made up of 16 amino acids. Per germline, CDR1 SGHTA and CDR2 FQGNSA. The CDR3 is CASSQGRGRLNQPQHF. CDR3 coding DNA: TGTGCCAGCAGCCAAGGGAGGGGCCGCCTCAATCAGCCCCAGCATTTT.

The table lists this clonotype with many counts. This chain connects TRBV27 to TRBJ2-1; 10 positions match TRBD2. CDR1 MNHEY and CDR2 SMNVEV come from the germline V gene (reference sequence). This CDR3 has 16 residues. V gave up 4 bases and J gave up 9 bases; unmatched junction bases: 12. The CDR3 region has the DNA TGTGCCAGCAGTTCTCCTAGCGGGGGTTCGCCCGGTGAGCAGTTCTTC. Its protein is CASSSPSGGSPGEQFF.

Concerning this clonotype itself: A much bigger clone sits one base away, suggesting this may be a read error. V is TRBV2 and J is TRBJ2-2; TRBD2 agrees at 11 bases. The J segment lost 5 bases and the V segment lost 8 bases, leaving 7 bases of the junction unmatched. The V gene's germline CDR1 is SNHLY and CDR2 FYNNEI. The CDR3 has 15 residues. The CDR3 DNA sequence: TGTGCCAGCCGCCGACTAGCGGGGAGAACCGGGGAGCTGTTTTTT. As protein: CASRRLAGRTGELFF. Full variable domain (rest looked up from reference TRBV2 and TRBJ2-2): EPEVTQTPSHQVTQMGQEVILRCVPISNHLYFYWYRQILGQKVEFLVSFYNNEISEKSEIFDDQFSVERPDGSNFTLKIRSTKLEDSAMYFCASRRLAGRTGELFFGEGSRLTVL.

This clonotype occurred a few times. This may come from a read error, since a much larger clone is one base off. The CDR3 region is CASNIGRENSPLHF. The CDR3, as DNA: TGTGCCAGCAATATAGGGAGGGAAAACTCACCCCTCCACTTT. The chain is built from TRBV6-1 and TRBJ1-6; D is ambiguous. CDR1 is MNHNS, CDR2 SASEGT, per germline. Trimming left V 7 bases short and J 10 bases short, with 17 bases between. The CDR3 is 14 residues long.

Ten or more counts support this clonotype. The gene calls are TRBV27 and TRBJ2-1, with D tentatively TRBD1 or TRBD2 (5 bases each). The CDR3 has 16 residues. The germline V gene has CDR1 MNHEY and CDR2 SMNVEV (reference sequence). V was cut by 5 bases and J by 3 bases, with 17 bases left in between. The CDR3 here is CASSLLTGRLYNEQFF. The CDR3, as DNA: TGTGCCAGCAGTCTGCTTACGGGACGGCTCTACAATGAGCAGTTCTTC.

This clonotype was seen only a few times. V is TRBV28 and J is TRBJ1-1, with no clear D. V was cut by 6 bases and J by 1 base, with 12 bases left in between. CDR3 length: 14 residues. CDR1 is MDHEN, CDR2 SYDVKM, per germline. As DNA, the CDR3 is TGTGCCAGCAGACCCGGGTGGGGGAACACTGAAGCTTTCTTT. It yields the protein CASRPGWGNTEAFF.

This clonotype was seen a handful of times. The chain links TRBV24-1 to TRBJ2-2, with TRBD2 as a possible D gene (6 bases). The V gene's germline CDR1 is KGHDR and CDR2 SFDVKD. The CDR3 sequence is 14 residues long. Between the trimmed V and J ends, which lost 0 bases and 5 bases, there was a span of 6 bases. CDR3 amino acids: CATSDLRETGELFF. Here the CDR3 DNA reads TGTGCCACCAGTGATTTGCGGGAGACCGGGGAGCTGTTTTTT.

This clonotype showed up many times. The rearrangement joins TRBV20-1 to TRBJ2-3, with D unresolved. The CDR3 consists of 14 residues. V was shortened by 6 bases and J by 0 bases, with 13 bases between the two germline ends. The germline V gene has CDR1 DFQATT and CDR2 SNEGSKA (reference sequence). The CDR3 reads CSAPGKTSTDTQYF. The CDR3 nucleotides read TGCAGTGCCCCCGGCAAAACTAGCACAGATACGCAGTATTTT.

Here the CDR3 DNA reads TGTGCCAGCAGTGCCGATCGGACGAGCACAGATACGCAGTATTTT. Protein product: CASSADRTSTDTQYF. The chain uses TRBV28 and TRBJ2-3; D is undetermined. V gave up 5 bases and J gave up 0 bases, with 12 bases separating them. Germline values: CDR1 MDHEN, CDR2 SYDVKM. The CDR3 spans 15 residues.

The chain couples TRBV20-1 to TRBJ1-1; 9 bases line up with TRBD1. The CDR3 contains 13 residues. CDR1 and CDR2 (germline): DFQATT, SNEGSKA (reference sequence). V was clipped by 5 bases and J by 3 bases; unmatched bases: 4. The chain's CDR3 is CSARDRVHTEAFF. The DNA of the CDR3 is TGCAGTGCTCGGGACAGGGTCCACACTGAAGCTTTCTTT.